This is a list of T cell receptor beta chains from one sample in a study of T cell repertoires in cytomegalovirus infection. TCRdb re-called the reads through MiXCR, storing one row per CDR3 protein. The sample carries around 740,000 distinct CDR3 sequences, under 40% recorded once. Source material: PBMCs. The origin of the receptors is a human donor in good health (CMV status not recorded). Some clones in this sample may be carry-over from other donors' samples. Each CDR3 is given with its conserved first and last residue. A D gene is named only where the DNA matches it firmly. Size tells how often a clone was seen (once, few, many) or the class of an expanded clone, and some rows leave it out.

v_gene	d_gene	j_gene	abundance	CDR3aa	CDR3nt
TRBV27	-	TRBJ2-1	-	CASSLRGMLFF	TGTGCCAGCAGTTTACGGGGGATGTTGTTCTTC
TRBV12-3/TRBV12-4	-	TRBJ2-1	-	CASSLRGENNEQFF	TGTGCCAGCAGTTTACGAGGGGAGAACAATGAGCAGTTCTTC
TRBV7-2	TRBD2	TRBJ2-2	few	CASSLEGVSGYTGELFF	TGTGCCAGCAGCTTAGAAGGGGTTAGCGGGTACACCGGGGAGCTGTTTTTT
TRBV18	TRBD2	TRBJ2-7	-	CASSPRAGGWDEQYF	TGTGCCAGCTCACCACGTGCGGGAGGCTGGGACGAGCAGTACTTC
TRBV7-8	-	TRBJ1-5	many	CASSLARAETQPQHF	TGTGCCAGCAGCTTAGCGCGAGCAGAGACTCAGCCCCAGCATTTT
TRBV14	-	TRBJ1-3	-	CASSLRQASGNTIYF	TGTGCCAGCAGCCTTCGACAGGCGTCGGGAAACACCATATATTTT
TRBV12-3/TRBV12-4	-	TRBJ1-5	-	CASGTVDGNQPQHF	TGTGCCAGTGGAACAGTCGATGGAAATCAGCCCCAGCATTTT
TRBV28	TRBD1	TRBJ2-7	few	CASSARTGDRFYEQYF	TGTGCCAGCAGTGCCCGGACAGGGGACCGCTTCTACGAGCAGTACTTC
TRBV6-6	-	TRBJ2-6	-	CASINYGANVLTF	TGTGCCAGCATTAACTATGGGGCCAACGTCCTGACTTTC
TRBV7-9	-	TRBJ1-4	few	CASSLDPAGSNEKLFF	TGTGCCAGCAGCTTAGATCCCGCAGGGAGTAATGAAAAACTGTTTTTT
TRBV19	TRBD2	TRBJ2-1	few	CASSILAGGNNEQFF	TGTGCCAGTAGTATTTTAGCGGGAGGCAACAATGAGCAGTTCTTC
TRBV7-2	TRBD1	TRBJ2-7	few	CASSLSGGNPYEQYF	TGTGCCAGCAGCTTATCAGGGGGAAACCCCTACGAGCAGTACTTC
TRBV6-1	-	TRBJ2-3	few	CASSSGEPDTQYF	TGTGCCAGCAGTTCGGGGGAACCAGATACGCAGTATTTT
TRBV11-2	-	TRBJ1-1	-	CASSLEAGRETEAFF	TGTGCCAGCAGCTTAGAGGCAGGGCGTGAAACTGAAGCTTTCTTT
TRBV6-1	-	TRBJ2-5	few	CASSPWVGAPEETQYF	TGTGCCAGCAGTCCCTGGGTGGGGGCTCCCGAAGAGACCCAGTACTTC
TRBV11-2	-	TRBJ1-2	-	CASSLVAGGPPYGYTF	TGTGCCAGCAGCTTAGTGGCCGGGGGGCCACCCTATGGCTACACCTTC
TRBV14	-	TRBJ2-7	once	CASSQDEVEQYF	TGTGCCAGCAGCCAAGATGAGGTCGAGCAGTACTTC
TRBV6-5	TRBD1	TRBJ2-6	-	CASISGGAGANVLTF	TGTGCCAGCATCTCAGGGGGAGCTGGGGCCAACGTCCTGACTTTC
TRBV7-8	-	TRBJ2-1	-	CASSLGGAHEQFF	TGTGCCAGCAGCTTAGGTGGGGCCCATGAGCAGTTCTTC
TRBV7-8	TRBD1	TRBJ2-2	many	CASSFGTGTAGELFF	TGTGCCAGCAGCTTTGGGACAGGGACAGCCGGGGAGCTGTTTTTT
TRBV7-9	TRBD2	TRBJ2-1	many	CASSTPGTSGSNEQFF	TGTGCCAGCAGCACGCCCGGGACTAGCGGATCCAATGAGCAGTTCTTC
TRBV28	TRBD2	TRBJ2-5	-	CASSLAGGPQTQYF	TGTGCCAGCAGTCTAGCGGGAGGGCCACAGACCCAGTACTTC
TRBV27	TRBD1	TRBJ2-1	-	CASNTRQGYYNEQFF	TGTGCCAGCAACACACGACAGGGGTACTACAATGAGCAGTTCTTC
TRBV24-1	TRBD2	TRBJ2-3	-	CATSEVAGSLDTQYF	TGTGCCACCAGTGAGGTAGCGGGATCCCTCGATACGCAGTATTTT
TRBV5-8	TRBD1	TRBJ2-3	once	CASSQRQGRSTDTQYF	TGTGCCAGCAGCCAGAGACAGGGCCGCTCCACAGATACGCAGTATTTT
TRBV5-1	-	TRBJ2-1	-	CASSGSGTSSYNEQFF	TGCGCCAGCAGCGGCTCCGGGACGTCATCCTACAATGAGCAGTTCTTC
TRBV19	-	TRBJ1-1	few	CASRTVMNTEAFF	TGTGCCAGTAGGACAGTTATGAACACTGAAGCTTTCTTT
TRBV19	-	TRBJ2-2	-	CASRLGEYTGELFF	TGTGCCAGTAGACTAGGGGAGTACACCGGGGAGCTGTTTTTT
TRBV27	TRBD1	TRBJ1-2	-	CASSPQGQGYGYTF	TGTGCCAGCAGTCCCCAGGGACAGGGTTATGGCTACACCTTC
TRBV7-3	TRBD1	TRBJ2-7	few	CASSLQAGGTYEQYF	TGTGCCAGCAGCTTACAGGCAGGGGGAACTTACGAGCAGTACTTC
TRBV12-3/TRBV12-4	TRBD1	TRBJ1-2	-	CASSGQGDNYGYTF	TGTGCCAGCAGTGGACAGGGGGACAACTATGGCTACACCTTC
TRBV7-6	-	TRBJ1-5	few	CASSSNRDSNQPQHF	TGTGCCAGCAGCTCGAACAGGGATAGCAATCAGCCCCAGCATTTT
TRBV30	-	TRBJ2-1	-	CAWRTKRTVYNEQFF	TGTGCCTGGAGAACCAAGAGGACAGTGTACAATGAGCAGTTCTTC